The T cell receptor (beta chain) under discussion was sequenced for a study of cytomegalovirus exposure and HLA in healthy donors. Turning to the study itself: Inside one of the first data releases sat tens of millions of unique TCRs taken from HLA-typed donors. For the approximately 360 genotyped donors, roughly 80% fell within the Caucasian-associated ancestry cluster. Overall study findings and caveats: An observed cluster of highly shared sequence variants was recorded as a likely sequencing artifact.

Researchers ran the PCR with 60 Vbeta and 13 Jbeta primers. Sequencing used immunoSEQ multiplex PCR; TCRdb keeps in-frame clones, though not all of them. The table includes 200,000 or so clones, about 78% detected once. In the case of this clone: Its antigen is as yet unknown.

Per germline, CDR1 GTSNPN and CDR2 SVGIG (reference sequence). The CDR3 has 12 residues. Trimming removed 2 bases from V and 6 bases from J, with 11 bases in between. Sequenced: PBMCs. The receptor's source is a woman aged 30 to 39 in good health and CMV-seronegative. The chain employs TRBV30 and TRBJ2-7; a weak D match, TRBD2 (5 bases). Here the CDR3 DNA reads TGTGCCTGGAGTTTCGCTAGCCCCGAGCAGTACTTC. This encodes CAWSFASPEQYF.